These T cell receptor beta chains were read from a single sample in a study of blood T cell repertoires in COVID-19. Produced via immunoSEQ multiplex PCR; TCRdb's table is partial and in-frame only. There are just under 150,000 clones in the sample; roughly nine tenths occur only once, and around 1.6% lies in the top ten. Specimen: peripheral blood. The receptors originated from a human donor in a cohort sampled during active COVID-19. CDR3s include the opening cysteine and the closing phenylalanine or tryptophan. The order of the fields is V gene, D gene, clone size, J gene, CDR3 DNA, CDR3 protein. The D gene is left open where the match is weak. The size of a clone is reported for some rows only, either as once, few or many, or as a class for expanded clones.

TRBV9	.	few	TRBJ1-4	TGTGCCAGCAGCGAGGCCGGGAATGAAAAACTGTTTTTT	CASSEAGNEKLFF
TRBV5-6	TRBD2	.	TRBJ2-2	TGTGCCAGCAGCTTGGGACCGGGAGGCAGCCGGGAGCTGTTTTTT	CASSLGPGGSRELFF
TRBV4-1	TRBD2	.	TRBJ2-7	TGCGCCAGCAGCCAGCAGGGAGGCGGGGGGGCCGGGTTGTACGAGCAGTACTTC	CASSQQGGGGAGLYEQYF
TRBV5-6	.	.	TRBJ1-1	TGTGCCAGCAGCCCGGACAAGAACACTGAAGCTTTCTTT	CASSPDKNTEAFF
TRBV4-2	TRBD1	once	TRBJ1-4	TGTGCCAGCAGCCAAGCGGCTAAACAGGGGGGTGAAAAACTGTTTTTT	CASSQAAKQGGEKLFF
TRBV11-3	TRBD2	.	TRBJ2-2	TGTGCCAGCAGCTTAGATGCGGGGGGGAACACCGGGGAGCTGTTTTTT	CASSLDAGGNTGELFF
TRBV30	.	.	TRBJ2-7	TGTGCCTGCACCTACGGAGGGGAGCAGTACTTC	CACTYGGEQYF
TRBV7-7	.	.	TRBJ2-5	TGTGCCAGCAGCCCCCTCCAAGAGACCCAGTACTTC	CASSPLQETQYF
TRBV13	TRBD1	few	TRBJ1-2	TGTGCCAGCAGCCTAGACAGGGGTGGCTACACCTTC	CASSLDRGGYTF
TRBV11-2	TRBD1	.	TRBJ1-1	TGTGCCAGCAGCACCAGGGGGCATACTGAAGCTTTCTTT	CASSTRGHTEAFF
TRBV21-1	.	.	TRBJ1-3	TGTGCCAGCAGAAAAGACAGACAGTTTTTCTCTGGAAACACCATATATTTT	CASRKDRQFFSGNTIYF
TRBV9	TRBD1	.	TRBJ1-2	TGTGCCAGCAGCGTACTCGGGGGACAGTCGGGTGGCTACACCTTC	CASSVLGGQSGGYTF
TRBV4-3	TRBD1	.	TRBJ2-2	TGCGCCAGCAACCCGACAGGGCAGGACACCGGGGAGCTGTTTTTT	CASNPTGQDTGELFF
TRBV3-1/TRBV3-2	.	.	TRBJ1-3	TGTGCCAGCAGCCCCCTAGGAGGCTCTGGAAACACCATATATTTT	CASSPLGGSGNTIYF
TRBV6-5	TRBD1	.	TRBJ2-3	TGTGCCAGCAGTCGGACAGGGAGCACAGATACGCAGTATTTT	CASSRTGSTDTQYF
TRBV6-1	.	.	TRBJ2-7	TGTGCCAGCAGTGAATCCCTCTACGAGCAGTACTTC	CASSESLYEQYF
TRBV10-3	TRBD1	.	TRBJ1-4	TGTGCCATCAGCCGGGACAGGGGGAATGAAAAACTGTTTTTT	CAISRDRGNEKLFF
TRBV27	TRBD2	.	TRBJ2-3	TGTGCCAGCAGTTTTTGGCAGCGGGGGTCAGATACGCAGTATTTT	CASSFWQRGSDTQYF
TRBV9	.	.	TRBJ1-3	TGTGCCAGCAGCGTCACAGGGTCTGGAAACACCATATATTTT	CASSVTGSGNTIYF
TRBV6-1	.	.	TRBJ2-3	TGTGCCAGCAGTGTGGGACACAGGTCGGTAACAGATACGCAGTATTTT	CASSVGHRSVTDTQYF
TRBV27	.	once	TRBJ2-7	TGTGCCAGCAGTACCACAGGTTTTGCCTACGAGCAGTACTTC	CASSTTGFAYEQYF
TRBV5-4	TRBD1	.	TRBJ2-2	TGTGCCAGCAGCTTCACAGGGGATGCCGGGGAGCTGTTTTTT	CASSFTGDAGELFF
TRBV6-5	.	once	TRBJ2-5	TGTGCCAGCAGTTACGGAGCCGGGGGGACCCAGTACTTC	CASSYGAGGTQYF
TRBV5-6	.	.	TRBJ1-2	TGTGCCAGCAGCTTGGGTGGACTAGTCGGCTACACCTTC	CASSLGGLVGYTF
TRBV18	.	.	TRBJ2-5	TGTGCCAGCTCACCGACGGGGGTTCAAGAGACCCAGTACTTC	CASSPTGVQETQYF
TRBV11-2	TRBD2	few	TRBJ2-4	TGTGCCAGCAGCCCGCAACTAGCGGCCAAAAACATTCAGTACTTC	CASSPQLAAKNIQYF
TRBV18	TRBD1	.	TRBJ2-3	TGTGCCAGCTCACCAGAGGACAGGGCCCCAGATACGCAGTATTTT	CASSPEDRAPDTQYF
TRBV4-3	TRBD1	.	TRBJ1-1	TGCGCCAGCAGCCAAACCTTGACAGGGGACGCTGAAGCTTTCTTT	CASSQTLTGDAEAFF
TRBV9	.	.	TRBJ1-1	TGTGCCAGCAGCGTAGAGGGGGGAGGGACGTTGAACACTGAAGCTTTCTTT	CASSVEGGGTLNTEAFF
TRBV4-2	TRBD1	.	TRBJ1-2	TGTGCCAGCAGCCCGTCCCGGGACAGGGTAGACGACTCTAACTATGGCTACACCTTC	CASSPSRDRVDDSNYGYTF
TRBV4-2	TRBD2	.	TRBJ2-3	TGTGCCAGCAGCCTTCTGGCGGGGGGGCCCGATGATACGCAGTATTTT	CASSLLAGGPDDTQYF
TRBV12-5	TRBD1	.	TRBJ2-5	TGTGCTAGTGGGATGACAGGGGGCGGGGAGACCCAGTACTTC	CASGMTGGGETQYF
TRBV7-6	TRBD1	.	TRBJ2-7	TGTGCCAGCAGCTACGGGACAGGGGTATCCTACGAGCAGTACTTC	CASSYGTGVSYEQYF
TRBV4-1	TRBD2	.	TRBJ2-1	TGCGCCAGCAGTCAATCGCCTCAAACTAGCGGGGGCTACAATGAGCAGTTCTTC	CASSQSPQTSGGYNEQFF
TRBV7-3	TRBD1	.	TRBJ1-6	TGTGCCAGCAGCTCGACAGGGGGCGCGGGTTCACCCCTCCACTTT	CASSSTGGAGSPLHF
TRBV4-2	.	.	TRBJ1-5	TGTGCCAGCAGCCAAGCTGGAGGGGATCAGCCCCAGCATTTT	CASSQAGGDQPQHF
TRBV5-4	.	.	TRBJ2-7	TGTGCCAGCAGCTTGGCCCCTAAACTGAATACCTACGAGCAGTACTTC	CASSLAPKLNTYEQYF